Following are 31 T cell receptor beta chains from one sample sequenced in a study of immune evolution from preneoplasia to lung adenocarcinoma. Clones were read by immunoSEQ multiplex PCR, and TCRdb kept only the in-frame ones, dropping some. The top ten clones hold around 3.1% of a sample with just over 9,000 clones, approximately 78% of them seen once. Sample: FFPE lung adenocarcinoma in situ tissue. These receptors were collected from a person between 65 and 79 years old with lung adenocarcinoma.

This clone was recorded only once. This rearrangement joins TRBV21-1 to TRBJ2-7; TRBD1, as called in the table, went unchecked against the DNA. TRBV21-1 is deemed a pseudogene. The CDR3 is 14 amino acids. The CDR3 loop is CASSGRDRGYEQYF. DNA for the CDR3: TGTGCCAGCAGCGGACGGGACAGGGGGTACGAGCAGTACTTC.

The rearrangement uses TRBV15 and TRBJ1-4; D ambiguous. This CDR3 spans 13 amino acids. Germline loops: CDR1 LNHNV, CDR2 YYDKDF (reference sequence). V lost 0 bases, J lost 7 bases, and 6 bases lay in between. The CDR3 here is CATSRDRGEKLFF. In DNA, the CDR3 is TGTGCCACCAGCAGAGATCGGGGTGAAAAACTGTTTTTT. Complete variable domain (other parts from reference TRBV15 and TRBJ1-4): DAMVIQNPRYQVTQFGKPVTLSCSQTLNHNVMYWYQQKSSQAPKLLFHYYDKDFNNEADTPDNFQSRRPNTSFCFLDIRSPGLGDTAMYLCATSRDRGEKLFFGSGTQLSVL.

CDR3 in DNA: TGTGCCAGCAGCTTAGGGCGGGGAGAAAACACAGATACGCAGTATTTT. This codes for CASSLGRGENTDTQYF. This chain joins TRBV5-4 and TRBJ2-3, with D perhaps matching TRBD2 (6 bases). Germline V CDR1 and CDR2: SGHNT, YYREEE (reference sequence). The CDR3 consists of 16 residues. V lost 2 bases to trimming and J lost 2 bases, with 15 bases between them.

This sequence joins TRBV6-6 and TRBJ1-2; 8 positions agree with TRBD1. V lost 2 bases and J lost 2; bases outside the gene matches: 4. Germline V lookup: CDR1 MNHNY, CDR2 SVGAGI (reference sequence). This CDR3 region has 15 residues. CDR3 region: CASSYGGQVNYGYTF. CDR3 DNA: TGTGCCAGCAGTTACGGGGGACAGGTGAACTATGGCTACACCTTC.

This clone was observed a single time. V is TRBV7-2 and J is TRBJ1-5; possible D gene TRBD1, 5 bases. Germline assignment: CDR1 SGHTA and CDR2 FQGNSA. The V end lost 5 bases, the J end lost 8 bases, and 13 bases lay between the germline ends. The CDR3 is made up of 13 amino acids. CDR3 region: CASSPGAHKPQHF. CDR3 nucleotides: TGTGCCAGCAGCCCTGGGGCCCATAAGCCCCAGCATTTT. Supplemented by reference TRBV7-2 and TRBJ1-5, the full variable domain reads GAGVSQSPSNKVTEKGKDVELRCDPISGHTALYWYRQSLGQGLEFLIYFQGNSAPDKSGLPSDRFSAERTGGSVSTLTIQRTQQEDSAVYLCASSPGAHKPQHFGDGTRLSIL.

The rearrangement uses TRBV5-1 and TRBJ2-2; possible D gene TRBD1, 6 bases. Germline lookup yields CDR1 SGHRS and CDR2 YFSETQ. This CDR3 region has 14 residues. Trimming cost V 5 bases and J 5 bases, with 13 bases left between them. The CDR3 DNA reads as TGCGCCAGCAGAAACCCAGGGGATACCGGGGAGCTGTTTTTT. It encodes CASRNPGDTGELFF. Full variable domain (outside the CDR3, taken from reference TRBV5-1 and TRBJ2-2): KAGVTQTPRYLIKTRGQQVTLSCSPISGHRSVSWYQQTPGQGLQFLFEYFSETQRNKGNFPGRFSGRQFSNSRSEMNVSTLELGDSALYLCASRNPGDTGELFFGEGSRLTVL.

The rearrangement links TRBV30 to TRBJ2-3, with 7 bases that match TRBD1. The CDR3 covers 13 residues. From germline, CDR1 is GTSNPN and CDR2 SVGIG (reference sequence). V shed 7 bases and J 2 bases; nucleotides not matched to a gene: 6. For the CDR3, the DNA is TGTGCCTCTTCGACAGGGAACACAGATACGCAGTATTTT. Protein: CASSTGNTDTQYF.

The rearrangement uses TRBV20-1 and TRBJ2-1, with D unclear. Germline V gives CDR1 DFQATT, CDR2 SNEGSKA (reference sequence). CDR3 length: 10 residues. Trimming pared 3 bases from V and 14 bases from J, leaving 11 bases between. CDR3 residues: CSASLALEFF. The CDR3 nucleotides read TGCAGTGCTAGCTTAGCTTTGGAGTTCTTC.

This sequence joins TRBV19 and TRBJ2-2; D is uncertain. The CDR3 has 11 amino acids. Trimming shortened V by 9 bases and J by 6 bases, and 8 bases separated the two germline ends. Per the germline V gene, CDR1 is LNHDA and CDR2 is SQIVND (reference sequence). CDR3 sequence reads: CASQLAGELFF. The CDR3 DNA is TGTGCCAGCCAGTTGGCCGGGGAGCTGTTTTTT.

The V call is TRBV10-1, the J call TRBJ2-5; possible D gene TRBD1, 6 bases. CDR1 is WNHNN and CDR2 is SYGVQD in the germline V gene (reference sequence). V lost 5 bases and J 1 base, leaving 11 bases between the germline ends. The CDR3 has 14 residues. The CDR3 loop reads CASSSGDTQETQYF. CDR3 nucleotides: TGCGCCAGCAGTTCCGGGGACACCCAAGAGACCCAGTACTTC.

In this sample, this clone turned up a few times. This CDR3 is also generated by other DNA sequences in the sample. This chain joins TRBV6-9 and TRBJ1-5, with 9 bases that match TRBD1. Germline V lookup: CDR1 MNHGY, CDR2 SVAAGI. V lost 10 bases, J lost 0 bases, and 7 bases stayed unmatched. The CDR3 runs to 15 residues. CDR3 sequence (DNA): TGTGCCATAACAGGGGGCAAGGTTAGCAATCAGCCCCAGCATTTT. As protein: CAITGGKVSNQPQHF.

The chain joins TRBV6-5 to TRBJ1-5; D call uncertain. The length of the CDR3 is 16 residues. Trimming removed 2 bases from V and 3 bases from J, with 14 bases in between. Per the germline V gene, CDR1 is MNHEY and CDR2 is SVGAGI. The DNA for the CDR3 is TGTGCCAGCAGTTACCGGCAGGTAATAAACAATCAGCCCCAGCATTTT. This codes for CASSYRQVINNQPQHF.

V usage is TRBV28 and J usage is TRBJ2-7; 9 nucleotides agree with TRBD1. The germline V gene encodes CDR1 MDHEN and CDR2 SYDVKM. J gave up 2 bases and V 5 bases, and 7 bases lay outside the gene matches. The CDR3 extends over 15 amino acids. The CDR3 bases are TGTGCCAGCAGTCCCCGGGACAGGGCCACCTACGAGCAGTACTTC. Amino acids: CASSPRDRATYEQYF. The full variable domain, its missing parts supplied by reference TRBV28 and TRBJ2-7, is DVKVTQSSRYLVKRTGEKVFLECVQDMDHENMFWYRQDPGLGLRLIYFSYDVKMKEKGDIPEGYSVSREKKERFSLILESASTNQTSMYLCASSPRDRATYEQYFGPGTRLTVT.

The rearrangement links TRBV2 to TRBJ2-3, with TRBD1 as a possible D gene (5 bases). Germline values: CDR1 SNHLY, CDR2 FYNNEI. Deletions cut 6 bases from V and 1 base from J, with 11 bases between. The CDR3 loop spans 14 amino acids. The CDR3 sequence is CASRKTRGTDTQYF. CDR3 DNA sequence: TGTGCCAGCAGGAAGACCAGGGGCACAGATACGCAGTATTTT.

This clone was counted only a few times. CDR3 sequence (DNA): TGTGCCAGTAGCGCCGGAGACGTCGCAGAGCAGTACTTC. As protein: CASSAGDVAEQYF. The chain carries TRBV19 and TRBJ2-7; D unclear. The CDR3 length is 13 residues. Looked up from germline, CDR1 is LNHDA and CDR2 is SQIVND (reference sequence). The ends were cut back, 6 bases at V and 7 bases at J, with 16 bases in the middle.

The rearrangement joins TRBV5-4 to TRBJ2-5, with D perhaps given as TRBD1 or TRBD2 (5 bases each). This CDR3 is built from 15 residues. Looked up from germline, CDR1 is SGHNT and CDR2 is YYREEE (reference sequence). Trimming took off 0 bases at V and 1 base at J, with 10 bases between the two ends. This chain's CDR3 is CASSLGGYRQETQYF. As DNA, the CDR3 is TGTGCCAGCAGCTTGGGGGGGTATCGCCAAGAGACCCAGTACTTC. The full variable domain, rest sourced from reference TRBV5-4 and TRBJ2-5, is ETGVTQSPTHLIKTRGQQVTLRCSSQSGHNTVSWYQQALGQGPQFIFQYYREEENGRGNFPPRFSGLQFPNYSSELNVNALELDDSALYLCASSLGGYRQETQYFGPGTRLLVL.

This chain joins TRBV5-6 and TRBJ2-5, with 7 bases identical to TRBD2. Per the germline V gene, CDR1 is SGHDT and CDR2 is YYEEEE. With 4 bases clipped from V and 1 base from J, the junction kept 4 bases outside the gene matches. CDR3 size: 14 residues. The CDR3 DNA is TGTGCCAGCAGCAACGGCGGGAGCCAAGAGACCCAGTACTTC. Encoded protein: CASSNGGSQETQYF.

The chain uses TRBV2 and TRBJ2-7; no firm D call. CDR3 length equals 11 residues. Looked up from germline, CDR1 is SNHLY and CDR2 is FYNNEI. The V end lost 4 bases, the J end lost 2 bases, and 3 bases lay between the germline ends. CDR3 residues: CASSVTYEQYF. The CDR3 DNA reads as TGTGCCAGCAGTGTGACCTACGAGCAGTACTTC.

The chain joins TRBV7-3 to TRBJ2-1; D call uncertain. The ends were cut back, 4 bases at V and 0 bases at J, with 13 bases in the middle. This CDR3 spans 16 amino acids. Germline-derived CDR1 and CDR2 are SGHTA and FQGTGA. CDR3 in DNA: TGTGCCAGCAGCTCCCGACACGGAGACTCCTACAATGAGCAGTTCTTC. Translated: CASSSRHGDSYNEQFF.

In this sample, this clone is medium-sized. CDR3 protein: CASGSAGGPRGADTQYF. CDR3 nucleotides: TGTGCCAGCGGGTCAGCGGGAGGGCCCCGAGGCGCAGATACGCAGTATTTT. The chain employs TRBV5-6 and TRBJ2-3; 10 bases fit TRBD2. Unmatched junction bases numbered 15, after V lost 7 bases and J lost 4 bases. Germline V lookup: CDR1 SGHDT, CDR2 YYEEEE. The CDR3 loop spans 17 amino acids.

This clone was found a few times. This chain links TRBV7-8 with TRBJ2-2; D may match TRBD1 or TRBD2 (6 bases each). There are 16 residues in the CDR3. V gave up 0 bases and J gave up 4 bases, with 12 bases separating them. Germline V gives CDR1 SGHVS, CDR2 FQNEAQ. CDR3 nucleotides: TGTGCCAGCAGCTTAGCGGCCTCGGGGGCCACCGGGGAGCTGTTTTTT. It encodes CASSLAASGATGELFF.

The chain carries TRBV4-1 and TRBJ2-1; tentatively, D is TRBD2 (6 bases). Trimming removed 1 base from V and 0 bases from J, with 10 bases in between. The germline V gene has CDR1 MGHRA and CDR2 YSYEKL. This CDR3 has 16 residues. The CDR3 coding sequence is TGCGCCAGCAGCCAAGTACAAGCGGGCTCCTACAATGAGCAGTTCTTC. Translating gives CASSQVQAGSYNEQFF.

This chain joins TRBV4-1 and TRBJ2-3, with D perhaps matching TRBD1 or TRBD2 (5 bases each). CDR3 length: 14 residues. Trimming left V 1 base short and J 5 bases short, with 10 bases between. Germline CDR1 MGHRA, CDR2 YSYEKL. The chain's CDR3 is CASSQGLRGDTQYF. DNA of the CDR3: TGCGCCAGCAGCCAAGGGTTGAGGGGAGATACGCAGTATTTT.

The chain has TRBV4-2 and TRBJ2-4; 10 bases map to TRBD2. Germline assignment: CDR1 LGHNA and CDR2 YNFKEQ. The ends lost 1 base at V and 6 bases at J; junction bases unmatched: 6. CDR3 length: 16 amino acids. The CDR3 protein is CASSQGTSGGLNIQYF. CDR3 in DNA: TGTGCCAGCAGCCAAGGGACTAGCGGAGGCCTAAACATTCAGTACTTC.

This chain links TRBV4-1 with TRBJ2-7; no reliable D call. Trimming took 1 base from V and 4 from J, leaving 11 bases between them. Germline V gene lookup returns CDR1 MGHRA and CDR2 YSYEKL. The CDR3 is 14 amino acids. DNA for the CDR3: TGCGCCAGCAGCCAAGCACTACCCAATTACGAGCAGTACTTC. The encoded protein is CASSQALPNYEQYF.

The rearrangement uses TRBV10-1 and TRBJ2-2; D call uncertain. Germline loops: CDR1 WNHNN, CDR2 SYGVQD (reference sequence). The CDR3 contains 13 residues. Trimming removed 11 bases from V and 6 bases from J, with 16 bases in between. The DNA of the CDR3 is TGCGCCGCTTCCGCAGACTCTGCCGGGGAGCTGTTTTTT. Protein product: CAASADSAGELFF.

On this clone itself: A junction boundary mismatches the germline segment, possibly from a read error. The chain uses TRBV7-7 and TRBJ2-2, with a possible D match to TRBD2 (6 bases). The CDR3 is 16 residues long. CDR1 and CDR2 (germline): SSHAT, FNYEAQ (reference sequence). The CDR3 coding sequence is TGTGCTAGCAGCTTTAGCGGACCGTCGGCCACCGGGGAGCTGTTTTTT. It specifies CASSFSGPSATGELFF.

The V gene is TRBV19, the J gene TRBJ2-5, with D possibly TRBD1 on 6 matching bases. V lost 6 bases and J lost 2, with 19 bases in between. The CDR3 is made up of 16 amino acids. The germline V gene encodes CDR1 LNHDA and CDR2 SQIVND (reference sequence). DNA of the CDR3: TGTGCCAGTAGCCCTAGCATCTGGACAGAACAAGAGACCCAGTACTTC. This translates into CASSPSIWTEQETQYF.

CDR3 sequence: CASSPTAGGTEAFF. The DNA for the CDR3 is TGCGCCAGCAGCCCGACGGCGGGGGGCACTGAAGCTTTCTTT. This chain connects TRBV5-1 to TRBJ1-1, with TRBD1 as a possible D gene (5 bases). The CDR3 extends over 14 amino acids. Trimming removed 4 bases from V and 4 bases from J, with 14 bases in between. CDR1 SGHRS and CDR2 YFSETQ come from the germline V gene.

This clone was detected a few times. The genes are TRBV29-1 and TRBJ2-7, with TRBD2 matching over 7 bases. The trim removed 6 bases at V and 1 base at J, leaving 6 bases unmatched. Germline values: CDR1 SQVTM, CDR2 ANQGSEA. This CDR3 region has 13 residues. In DNA form, the CDR3 reads TGCAGCGTCCGGACTAGTGGTTCCTACGAGCAGTACTTC. Protein sequence: CSVRTSGSYEQYF.

The rearrangement joins TRBV28 to TRBJ1-1; possibly TRBD1 for D (5 bases). The CDR3 contains 14 residues. The V end lost 6 bases, the J end lost 0 bases, and 11 bases lay between the germline ends. The germline CDR1 and CDR2 sequences are MDHEN and SYDVKM. CDR3 sequence (DNA): TGTGCCAGCAGGTCGCCGACAGTGAACACTGAAGCTTTCTTT. Amino acid sequence: CASRSPTVNTEAFF.